The 26 T cell receptor beta chains listed next were all sequenced from one sample in a study of cytomegalovirus exposure and HLA in healthy donors. The study ran its PCR with 60 Vbeta and 13 Jbeta primers. Using immunoSEQ multiplex PCR, the repertoire was profiled, and TCRdb retains in-frame clones only, with some absent. The table lists about 150,000 clones, approximately 82% of them singletons. Sequencing was done on a sample of PBMCs. Receptors originate from a man aged 40-49 years in good health and CMV-seronegative.

This rearrangement joins TRBV29-1 to TRBJ2-3; D is undetermined. The CDR3 covers 14 residues. The V gene's germline CDR1 is SQVTM and CDR2 ANQGSEA. V lost 0 bases and J 2 bases, leaving 9 bases between the germline ends. CDR3 in DNA: TGCAGCGTTGAAGAGTTGCACAACACAGATACGCAGTATTTT. Its translation is CSVEELHNTDTQYF.

This clone has just a few counts. The V and J genes are TRBV11-3 and TRBJ2-1, with 13 bases aligning to TRBD2. Germline CDR1 and CDR2: SGHNT and YENEEA. V shed 5 bases and J 9 bases; nucleotides not matched to a gene: 7. The CDR3 contains 15 residues. Here the CDR3 reads CASSRGLAGEREQFF. DNA of the CDR3: TGTGCCAGCAGCCGAGGACTAGCGGGAGAACGTGAGCAGTTCTTC.

V is TRBV4-3 and J is TRBJ2-1; D possibly corresponds to TRBD2 (6 bases). Germline CDR1 LGHNA, CDR2 YSLEER. There are 15 residues in the CDR3. V was pared by 0 bases and J by 2 bases, with 8 bases between. The CDR3 nucleotides read TGCGCCAGCAGCCAAGATAGCGGACCCTACAATGAGCAGTTCTTC. It codes for CASSQDSGPYNEQFF.

The genes are TRBV30 and TRBJ2-1; 9 bases line up with TRBD2. The CDR3 runs to 13 residues. The germline V gene encodes CDR1 GTSNPN and CDR2 SVGIG (reference sequence). The V and J ends lost 8 bases and 3 bases, in that order; junction bases with no gene match: 5. The CDR3 sequence is CARNSGSYNEQFF. The CDR3 DNA is TGTGCCCGAAATAGCGGGAGCTACAATGAGCAGTTCTTC.

This clone appeared a few times. V and J are TRBV7-2 and TRBJ2-1, with a tentative D call TRBD1 (5 bases). The ends were cut back, 0 bases at V and 4 bases at J, with 10 bases in the middle. Germline values: CDR1 SGHTA, CDR2 FQGNSA. This CDR3 has 15 amino acids. Here the CDR3 DNA reads TGTGCCAGCAGCTTAGCGGCAGGGCCTTACAATGAGCAGTTCTTC. Translated, it gives CASSLAAGPYNEQFF. The variable domain in full, completed from reference TRBV7-2 and TRBJ2-1, reads GAGVSQSPSNKVTEKGKDVELRCDPISGHTALYWYRQSLGQGLEFLIYFQGNSAPDKSGLPSDRFSAERTGGSVSTLTIQRTQQEDSAVYLCASSLAAGPYNEQFFGPGTRLTVL.

This clone was counted between two and nine times. The chain combines TRBV19 with TRBJ2-2; TRBD2 might be the D (6 bases). Germline CDR1 and CDR2: LNHDA and SQIVND (reference sequence). Trimming removed 5 bases at V and 0 bases at J, with 7 bases between. CDR3 length equals 14 residues. CDR3 bases: TGTGCCAGTAGTCTAGCGTCGAACACCGGGGAGCTGTTTTTT. This gives the protein CASSLASNTGELFF. Full variable domain (missing parts from reference TRBV19 and TRBJ2-2): DGGITQSPKYLFRKEGQNVTLSCEQNLNHDAMYWYRQDPGQGLRLIYYSQIVNDFQKGDIAEGYSVSREKKESFPLTVTSAQKNPTAFYLCASSLASNTGELFFGEGSRLTVL.

V is TRBV7-6 and J is TRBJ1-1; 7 bases are shared with TRBD1. This CDR3 comprises 16 residues. Germline V lookup: CDR1 SGHVS, CDR2 FNYEAQ. The ends lost 5 bases at V and 2 bases at J; junction bases unmatched: 11. As DNA, the CDR3 is TGTGCCAGCAGCCAACGACAGGGTGCCGATAACACTGAAGCTTTCTTT. Protein sequence: CASSQRQGADNTEAFF.

The chain has TRBV28 and TRBJ2-1, with 9 nucleotides matching TRBD1. Losses at the gene ends were 5 bases for V and 4 bases for J; bases not matched to a gene: 12. This CDR3 has 17 amino acids. The germline gives CDR1 MDHEN, CDR2 SYDVKM. The CDR3 sequence is CASSTTPDRGTYNEQFF. The DNA for the CDR3 is TGTGCCAGCAGTACTACTCCGGACAGGGGAACGTACAATGAGCAGTTCTTC.

This rearrangement joins TRBV28 to TRBJ1-5; TRBD1 is a possible D gene (5 bases). The V end was cut by 4 bases, the J end by 0 bases, with 10 bases between. CDR3 length: 15 residues. CDR1 is MDHEN and CDR2 is SYDVKM in the germline V gene. Written as DNA, the CDR3 is TGTGCCAGCAGTTCCCCGGGGGGTAGCAATCAGCCCCAGCATTTT. It specifies CASSSPGGSNQPQHF. Full variable domain (rest looked up from reference TRBV28 and TRBJ1-5): DVKVTQSSRYLVKRTGEKVFLECVQDMDHENMFWYRQDPGLGLRLIYFSYDVKMKEKGDIPEGYSVSREKKERFSLILESASTNQTSMYLCASSSPGGSNQPQHFGDGTRLSIL.

The V gene is TRBV21-1, the J gene TRBJ2-5; no DNA check was done on the table's D call, TRBD1. TRBV21-1 is annotated as a pseudogene. This CDR3 region has 14 residues. The CDR3, as DNA: TGTGCCAGCGCCTCCTTAGTAGCAGGGGAGACCCAGTACTTC. Protein: CASASLVAGETQYF.

This chain uses TRBV7-9 with TRBJ1-3; possible D gene TRBD1, 6 bases. The V end was cut by 5 bases, the J end by 2 bases, with 10 bases between. The CDR3 is made up of 14 amino acids. CDR1 and CDR2 from the germline V gene are SEHNR and FQNEAQ (reference sequence). The CDR3 nucleotides read TGTGCCAGCAGCACAGGGCTGGCTGGAAACACCATATATTTT. This sequence encodes CASSTGLAGNTIYF.

The chain uses TRBV4-3 and TRBJ2-7; 8 bases fit TRBD2. Germline assignment: CDR1 LGHNA and CDR2 YSLEER. This CDR3 has 15 amino acids. Trimming cost V 3 bases and J 2 bases; bases outside gene matches: 6. The CDR3 sequence: CASSQTAGEAYEQYF. In nucleotides, the CDR3 is TGCGCCAGCAGCCAGACAGCGGGGGAAGCCTACGAGCAGTACTTC.

CDR3 coding DNA: TGCAGCGTGAAAGGGACAGGGGAATCACCCCTCCACTTT. This codes for CSVKGTGESPLHF. The chain combines TRBV29-1 with TRBJ1-6; 10 positions match TRBD1. Germline-derived CDR1 and CDR2 are SQVTM and ANQGSEA. V lost 6 bases, J lost 10 bases, and 6 bases stayed unmatched. This CDR3 spans 13 amino acids.

The CDR3 loop is CASIILPEAGDTGELFF. The CDR3, as DNA: TGTGCCAGCATAATCCTTCCTGAAGCGGGGGACACCGGGGAGCTGTTTTTT. The chain recombines TRBV7-2 with TRBJ2-2; 8 bases match TRBD2. Trimming cost V 7 bases and J 3 bases; bases outside gene matches: 13. Looked up from germline, CDR1 is SGHTA and CDR2 is FQGNSA. The CDR3 contains 17 residues.

The chain links TRBV5-4 to TRBJ2-4; TRBD1 agrees at 9 bases. This CDR3 has 16 residues. Losses at the gene ends were 4 bases for V and 1 base for J; bases not matched to a gene: 6. Germline CDR1 is SGHNT and CDR2 is YYREEE (reference sequence). CDR3 residues: CASSVQGAGAKNIQYF. CDR3 DNA: TGTGCCAGCAGCGTACAGGGGGCGGGGGCCAAAAACATTCAGTACTTC.

The gene calls are TRBV4-3 and TRBJ2-3; 8 bases agree with TRBD1. J lost 0 bases, V lost 3 bases, and 8 bases had no gene match. Germline loops: CDR1 LGHNA, CDR2 YSLEER. There are 17 residues in the CDR3. CDR3: CASSQARTGTSTDTQYF. For the CDR3, the DNA is TGCGCCAGCAGCCAGGCGAGGACAGGGACTAGCACAGATACGCAGTATTTT.

The rearrangement joins TRBV29-1 to TRBJ1-2; tentatively, D is TRBD1 (6 bases). CDR1 is SQVTM, CDR2 ANQGSEA, per germline. Between the trimmed V and J ends, which lost 6 bases and 0 bases, there was a span of 20 bases. The CDR3 totals 16 residues. Written as DNA, the CDR3 is TGCAGCGTGACCGGGACAAACTATTTCACTAACTATGGCTACACCTTC. Protein sequence: CSVTGTNYFTNYGYTF. Combining the CDR3 with reference TRBV29-1 and TRBJ1-2 gives the whole variable domain SAVISQKPSRDICQRGTSLTIQCQVDSQVTMMFWYRQQPGQSLTLIATANQGSEATYESGFVIDKFPISRPNLTFSTLTVSNMSPEDSSIYLCSVTGTNYFTNYGYTFGSGTRLTVV.

The chain has TRBV29-1 and TRBJ1-1; D unresolved. The CDR3 totals 9 residues. CDR1 is SQVTM and CDR2 is ANQGSEA in the germline V gene. V lost 7 bases and J 4 bases, leaving 4 bases between the germline ends. The CDR3 here is CSAGTEAFF. Here the CDR3 DNA reads TGCAGCGCCGGCACTGAAGCTTTCTTT.

The V and J genes are TRBV7-6 and TRBJ2-1; D may be TRBD1 (6 bases). CDR1 and CDR2 from the germline V gene are SGHVS and FNYEAQ. The CDR3 is 15 residues long. V was clipped by 1 base and J by 1 base, with 8 bases between them. CDR3 residues: CASSLVQGSYNEQFF. The CDR3, as DNA: TGTGCCAGCAGCTTAGTTCAGGGGTCCTACAATGAGCAGTTCTTC.

The sample holds a few counts of this clone. This chain connects TRBV30 to TRBJ2-5; 11 positions agree with TRBD2. From germline, CDR1 is GTSNPN and CDR2 SVGIG (reference sequence). This CDR3 comprises 17 residues. With 4 bases clipped from V and 1 base from J, the junction kept 11 bases outside the gene matches. This CDR3 is CAWTQGLAGVGQETQYF. The CDR3, as DNA: TGTGCCTGGACCCAAGGACTAGCGGGCGTTGGCCAAGAGACCCAGTACTTC.

The chain is built from TRBV7-2 and TRBJ2-5; no clear D. V lost 5 bases and J 5 bases, leaving 15 bases between the germline ends. Germline CDR1 SGHTA, CDR2 FQGNSA. This CDR3 contains 14 residues. Here the CDR3 DNA reads TGTGCCAGCAGCCTTCTGTCCTACCGGGAGACCCAGTACTTC. Translating it yields CASSLLSYRETQYF.

This clone appeared once. The V gene is TRBV11-2, the J gene TRBJ2-5, with 9 bases identical to TRBD1. This CDR3 is built from 15 residues. V lost 4 bases and J lost 9; bases outside the gene matches: 12. Germline lookup yields CDR1 SGHAT and CDR2 FQNNGV. The CDR3 loop is CASSSRGDRDGAQYF. The CDR3 region has the DNA TGTGCCAGCAGCTCGAGAGGGGACAGGGACGGGGCCCAGTACTTC. The variable domain in full, with the rest retrieved from reference TRBV11-2 and TRBJ2-5, is EAGVAQSPRYKIIEKRQSVAFWCNPISGHATLYWYQQILGQGPKLLIQFQNNGVVDDSQLPKDRFSAERLKGVDSTLKIQPAKLEDSAVYLCASSSRGDRDGAQYFGPGTRLLVL.

The table lists this clone with a few counts. The chain couples TRBV4-3 to TRBJ2-3; TRBD1 is a possible D gene (6 bases). V was shortened by 0 bases and J by 4 bases, with 11 bases between the two germline ends. Per germline, CDR1 LGHNA and CDR2 YSLEER. This CDR3 has 15 residues. The CDR3 reads CASSQDRQAPDTQYF. The CDR3 nucleotides are TGCGCCAGCAGCCAAGATCGACAGGCCCCAGATACGCAGTATTTT.

The J gene is TRBJ1-1, the V gene TRBV19, with D uncertain. The CDR3 consists of 14 residues. V lost 1 base and J 1 base, leaving 7 bases between the germline ends. Germline assignment: CDR1 LNHDA and CDR2 SQIVND (reference sequence). CDR3 sequence: CASSIGPSNTEAFF. CDR3 in DNA: TGTGCCAGTAGTATAGGGCCGTCGAACACTGAAGCTTTCTTT.

This clone has a handful of counts. The DNA for the CDR3 is TGTGCCAGCAGTGGAGCGGGGGGCTACAATGAGCAGTTCTTC. Its translation: CASSGAGGYNEQFF. This chain links TRBV2 with TRBJ2-1, with 9 bases matching TRBD2. Germline V CDR1 and CDR2: SNHLY, FYNNEI. Trimming took 4 bases from V and 3 from J; bases not matched to a gene: 1. This CDR3 has 14 residues.

V and J are TRBV11-2 and TRBJ2-5; D is possibly TRBD2 (5 bases). CDR1 and CDR2 from the germline V gene are SGHAT and FQNNGV. This CDR3 has 13 residues. The V end lost 8 bases, the J end lost 4 bases, and 14 bases lay between the germline ends. CDR3 loop: CASAKRVLETQYF. The DNA for the CDR3 is TGTGCCAGCGCGAAGAGGGTGTTAGAGACCCAGTACTTC.